Included here is one T cell receptor (beta chain) sequence, with context. The sample originates from a study of blood T cell repertoires in COVID-19. Overall study context: COVID-19 samples collected from the United States, Italy and Spain covered acute and convalescent phases. T cells, B-cell-depleted T cells, or PBMCs supplied cDNA or gDNA.

Authors' data handling: Cell counts per sample came from amplifying reference gene primers. Profiling relied on immunoSEQ multiplex PCR, and the TCRdb table lists in-frame clones only, not all of them. The DNA was the basis for D and trimming; V, J and clone size are from that table. The data contain 100,000 to 150,000 clones, 65% to 80% of them singletons. The V end lost 4 bases, the J end lost 3 bases, and 10 bases lay between the germline ends. Per the germline V gene, CDR1 is SGHTA and CDR2 is FQGNSA. The CDR3 covers 13 residues. The source material was peripheral blood. The receptor comes from a human donor with acute or convalescent COVID-19. The donor label of this sample is uncertain. The V gene is TRBV7-2, the J gene TRBJ2-7; no reliable D call. This CDR3 is CASSSHAGYEQYF. In DNA, the CDR3 is TGTGCCAGCAGCTCCCACGCAGGCTACGAGCAGTACTTC.